The present entry profiles one T cell receptor beta chain with its context. Its matching antigen is unknown. 5'RACE primed at constant segments yielded TCR alpha and TCR beta cDNA libraries bearing sample barcodes and UMIs. TCRdb independently ran MiXCR on the 5' RACE reads; one entry per CDR3 protein. The sample lists approximately 450,000 distinct CDR3 sequences, 15% to 20% occurring once. Deletions cut 6 bases from V and 7 bases from J, with 10 bases between. This CDR3 has 12 amino acids. Looked up from germline, CDR1 is SGDLS and CDR2 is YYNGEE. This sample was taken from a study of T-cell memory formation after mild COVID-19. Study summary: Clusters were largely donor specific. Study outcomes and limitations: Chiefly within CM and EM were the contracting CD4+ clones; CD8+ ones were within EMRA. Day 15 to 85 contractors were CD4/CD8 balanced; later expanders leaned CD4+.

Sequenced: PBMCs or a T cell subset sorted from them (not recorded which). The chain carries TRBV9 and TRBJ2-2; the D gene could be TRBD1 or TRBD2 (5 bases each). This TCR derives from an adult woman who had mild COVID-19 (a few samples of this study predate the infection). Cell type and time point are not known. Here the CDR3 DNA reads TGTGCCAGCAACGAGGGGCACGGGGAGCTGTTTTTT. Translated: CASNEGHGELFF.